This record looks at one TCR beta chain sequence and its context. No cognate antigen has been identified for it. No much larger clone is present one base from it, and per-base qualities are unavailable. The data belong to a study of blood T cell repertoires in COVID-19 (dated by TCRdb to the early 2020s). General notes on the study: The collaborator samples originated in the United States, Italy and Spain and spanned the acute and convalescent phases of COVID-19. The prospective study material was composed of cDNA or gDNA derived from T cells, B-cell-depleted T cells, or PBMCs. Subjects who had been exposed to COVID-19, were actively infected with it, or had recovered from it provided the deeply sampled blood TCRbeta repertoires that made up the dataset. The repertoires were released in a freely available public database meant as a resource for research on the immune response to SARS-CoV-2. Samples came from the ongoing ImmuneRACE study (first 160 participants) plus 1,254 subjects from 6 global collaborators. The sample metadata nearly always contained a de-identified subject ID, COVID-19 status, age in years and sex. Where available, HLA class I and class II types were taken from metadata supplied by the sample provider and were not determined by assay-based typing.

At the junction V is shortened by 4 bases and J by 5 bases, with 19 bases in between. From the cysteine up to the phenylalanine, the CDR3 has a length of 17 residues. Of all the DNA, just the CDR3 is kept, 51 bases in frame from base 1. The germline V gene provides CDR1 SGHTS and CDR2 YDEGEE. General study outcomes and caveats: The amount of clinical and demographic metadata varied by source and participant and was provided uncurated.

Each collaborating institution followed its own protocols to collect whole blood in K2EDTA tubes. For TCRbeta analysis, collaborators shipped samples in one of three forms: frozen whole blood, isolated PBMCs, or DNA extracted from either of those sample types. The immunoSEQ Assay, a bias-controlled multiplex PCR, was used to amplify TCRbeta CDR3 regions from genomic DNA. Processing in the source paper ran as follows. Nucleated cell counts per sample were estimated from amplification of reference gene primers within the assay. Sequence reads were collapsed and filtered to measure the absolute abundance of every unique TCRbeta CDR3 rearrangement. For each sample, productive Simpson clonality was calculated by taking the square root of Simpson's diversity index across productive rearrangements. TCRdb obtained this table from immuneACCESS and retained in-frame rearrangements with V and J assigned. These tables miss some clones; where compared with another copy, unresolved V genes account for less than half of the shortfall, and the remainder is unexplained. The V and J calls and the clone size are those of that table, but D and trimming were determined from the DNA. This sample holds 140,000 to 150,000 clones; about nine tenths were observed only once. The ten largest make up about 1.5% of the sample.

Rearrangement joined TRBV5-8 to TRBJ2-6; 6 matching bases give a weak D call of TRBD2. This sequence originates from a human donor in a cohort sampled during active COVID-19. Input material: peripheral blood. The CDR3 region has the sequence CASSPGDLIDWANVLTF. The nucleotides read TGTGCCAGCAGCCCGGGGGACCTAATTGACTGGGCCAACGTCCTGACTTTC. Supplemented by the reference TRBV5-8 and TRBJ2-6 proteins around the CDR3, the complete variable domain is EAGVTQSPTHLIKTRGQQATLRCSPISGHTSVYWYQQALGLGLQFLLWYDEGEERNRGNFPPRFSGRQFPNYSSELNVNALELEDSALYLCASSPGDLIDWANVLTFGAGSRLTVL.